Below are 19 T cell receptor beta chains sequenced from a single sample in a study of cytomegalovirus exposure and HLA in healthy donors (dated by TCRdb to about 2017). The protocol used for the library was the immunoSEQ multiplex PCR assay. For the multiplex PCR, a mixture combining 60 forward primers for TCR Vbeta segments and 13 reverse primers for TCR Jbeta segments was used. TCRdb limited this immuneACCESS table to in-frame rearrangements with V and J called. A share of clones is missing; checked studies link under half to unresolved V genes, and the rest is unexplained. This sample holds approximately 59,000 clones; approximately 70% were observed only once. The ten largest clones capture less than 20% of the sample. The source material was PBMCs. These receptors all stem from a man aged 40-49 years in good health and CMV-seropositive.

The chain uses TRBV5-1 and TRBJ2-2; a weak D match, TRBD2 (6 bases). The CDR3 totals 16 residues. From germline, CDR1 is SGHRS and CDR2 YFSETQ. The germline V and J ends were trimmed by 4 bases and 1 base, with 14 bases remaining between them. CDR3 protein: CASSIGSGVNTGELFF. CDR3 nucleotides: TGCGCCAGCAGCATTGGTAGCGGAGTGAACACCGGGGAGCTGTTTTTT.

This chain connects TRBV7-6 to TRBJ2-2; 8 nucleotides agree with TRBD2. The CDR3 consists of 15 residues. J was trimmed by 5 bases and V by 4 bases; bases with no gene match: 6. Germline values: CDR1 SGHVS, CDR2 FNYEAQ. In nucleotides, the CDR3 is TGTGCCAGCAGCTCTACGGGAGGGAGGACCGGGGAGCTGTTTTTT. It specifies CASSSTGGRTGELFF. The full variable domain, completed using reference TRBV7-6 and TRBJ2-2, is GAGVSQSPRYKVTKRGQDVALRCDPISGHVSLYWYRQALGQGPEFLTYFNYEAQQDKSGLPNDRFSAERPEGSISTLTIQRTEQRDSAMYRCASSSTGGRTGELFFGEGSRLTVL.

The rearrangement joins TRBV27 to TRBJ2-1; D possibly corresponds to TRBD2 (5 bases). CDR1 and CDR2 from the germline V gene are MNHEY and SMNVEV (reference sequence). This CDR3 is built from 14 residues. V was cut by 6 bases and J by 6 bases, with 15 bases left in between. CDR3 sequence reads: CASREQRPLNEQFF. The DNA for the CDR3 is TGTGCCAGCAGGGAACAGCGGCCTCTCAATGAGCAGTTCTTC.

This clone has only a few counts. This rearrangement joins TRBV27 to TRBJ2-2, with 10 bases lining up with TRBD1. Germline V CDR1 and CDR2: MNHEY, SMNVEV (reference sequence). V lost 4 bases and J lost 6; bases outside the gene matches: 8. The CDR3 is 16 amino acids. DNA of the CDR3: TGTGCCAGCAGTTCATGGACAGGGGGGGAGGCCGGGGAGCTGTTTTTT. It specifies CASSSWTGGEAGELFF.

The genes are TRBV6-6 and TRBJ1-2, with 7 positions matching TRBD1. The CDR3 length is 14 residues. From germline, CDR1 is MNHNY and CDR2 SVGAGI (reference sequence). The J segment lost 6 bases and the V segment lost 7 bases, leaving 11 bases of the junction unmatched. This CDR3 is CASNSRQGFDGYTF. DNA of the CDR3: TGTGCCAGCAATTCGAGACAGGGTTTTGATGGCTACACCTTC.

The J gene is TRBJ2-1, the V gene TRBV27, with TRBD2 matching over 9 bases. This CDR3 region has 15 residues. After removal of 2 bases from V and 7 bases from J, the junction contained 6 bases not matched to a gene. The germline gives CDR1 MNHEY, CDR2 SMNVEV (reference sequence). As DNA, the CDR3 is TGTGCCAGCAGTTTAGCGGGAGGGCCGAAGAATGAGCAGTTCTTC. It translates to CASSLAGGPKNEQFF.

The CDR3 region is CAWRKKGTGSNTEAFF. Written as DNA, the CDR3 is TGTGCCTGGAGGAAGAAGGGGACAGGCTCGAACACTGAAGCTTTCTTT. This chain connects TRBV30 to TRBJ1-1, with 8 bases identical to TRBD1. Germline CDR1 and CDR2: GTSNPN and SVGIG (reference sequence). The CDR3 is 16 residues long. V lost 3 bases and J lost 1; bases outside the gene matches: 10. The complete variable domain, with remaining parts taken from reference TRBV30 and TRBJ1-1, reads SQTIHQWPATLVQPVGSPLSLECTVEGTSNPNLYWYRQAAGRGLQLLFYSVGIGQISSEVPQNLSASRPQDRQFILSSKKLLLSDSGFYLCAWRKKGTGSNTEAFFGQGTRLTVV.

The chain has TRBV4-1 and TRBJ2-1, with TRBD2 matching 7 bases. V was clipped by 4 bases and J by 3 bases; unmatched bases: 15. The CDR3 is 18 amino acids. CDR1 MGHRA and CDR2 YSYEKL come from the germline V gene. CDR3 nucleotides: TGCGCCAGCAGCCCAGAAGGTTCCTCAGTAGCGGGCTACAATGAGCAGTTCTTC. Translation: CASSPEGSSVAGYNEQFF.

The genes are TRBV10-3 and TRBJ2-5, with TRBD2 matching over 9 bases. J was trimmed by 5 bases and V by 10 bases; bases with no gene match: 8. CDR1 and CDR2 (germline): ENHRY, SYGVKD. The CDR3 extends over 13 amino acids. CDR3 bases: TGTGCCACCGTGCCCAGCGGGGGGGAGACCCAGTACTTC. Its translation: CATVPSGGETQYF.

CDR3: CASRSRSGSTDTQYF. The CDR3 nucleotides read TGTGCCAGCCGGTCCCGTAGCGGTAGCACAGATACGCAGTATTTT. V is TRBV2 and J is TRBJ2-3; the D gene is possibly TRBD2 (6 bases). V was cut by 8 bases and J by 0 bases, with 15 bases left in between. This CDR3 region has 15 residues. Germline assignment: CDR1 SNHLY and CDR2 FYNNEI.

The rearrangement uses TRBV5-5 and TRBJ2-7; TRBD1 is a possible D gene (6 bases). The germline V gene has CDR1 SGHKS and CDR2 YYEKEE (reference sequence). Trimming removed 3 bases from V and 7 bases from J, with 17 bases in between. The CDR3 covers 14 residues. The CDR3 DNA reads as TGTGCCAGCAGCTACGACAGGAATTCGTGGGAGCAGTACTTC. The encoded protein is CASSYDRNSWEQYF. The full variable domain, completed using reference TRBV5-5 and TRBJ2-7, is DAGVTQSPTHLIKTRGQQVTLRCSPISGHKSVSWYQQVLGQGPQFIFQYYEKEERGRGNFPDRFSARQFPNYSSELNVNALLLGDSALYLCASSYDRNSWEQYFGPGTRLTVT.

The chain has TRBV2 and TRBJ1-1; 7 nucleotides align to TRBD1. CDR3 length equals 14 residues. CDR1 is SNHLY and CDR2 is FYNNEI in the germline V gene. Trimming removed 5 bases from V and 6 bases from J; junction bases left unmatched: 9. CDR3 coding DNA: TGTGCCAGCAGTTGGACAGGCCCATCGGCTGAAGCTTTCTTT. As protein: CASSWTGPSAEAFF.

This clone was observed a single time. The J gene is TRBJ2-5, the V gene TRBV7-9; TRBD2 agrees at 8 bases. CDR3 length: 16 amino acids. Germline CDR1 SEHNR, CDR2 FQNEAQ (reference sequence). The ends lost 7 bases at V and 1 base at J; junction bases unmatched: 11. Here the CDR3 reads CASTAGAGGPQETQYF. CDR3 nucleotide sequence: TGTGCCAGCACCGCCGGGGCGGGGGGCCCCCAAGAGACCCAGTACTTC.

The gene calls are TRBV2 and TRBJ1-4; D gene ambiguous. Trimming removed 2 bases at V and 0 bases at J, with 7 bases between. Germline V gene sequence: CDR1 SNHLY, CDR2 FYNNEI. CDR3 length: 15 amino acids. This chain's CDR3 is CASSEYPSTNEKLFF. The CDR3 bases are TGTGCCAGCAGTGAATATCCGTCAACTAATGAAAAACTGTTTTTT.

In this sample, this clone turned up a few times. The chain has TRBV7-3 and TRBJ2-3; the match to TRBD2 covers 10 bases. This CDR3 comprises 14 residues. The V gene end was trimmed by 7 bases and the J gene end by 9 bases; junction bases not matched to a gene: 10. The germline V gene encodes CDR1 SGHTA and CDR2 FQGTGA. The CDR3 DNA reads TGTGCCAGCACCTTGAGCGGGGGGGCGGGGACGCAGTATTTT. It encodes CASTLSGGAGTQYF. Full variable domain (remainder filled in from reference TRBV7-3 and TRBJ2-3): GAGVSQTPSNKVTEKGKYVELRCDPISGHTALYWYRQSLGQGPEFLIYFQGTGAADDSGLPNDRFFAVRPEGSVSTLKIQRTERGDSAVYLCASTLSGGAGTQYFGPGTRLTVL.

The CDR3, as DNA: TGTGCCAGCAGTGAAAGTCCCAGGGGGATTCAAGAGACCCAGTACTTC. Protein product: CASSESPRGIQETQYF. The J gene is TRBJ2-5, the V gene TRBV25-1; TRBD1 matches at 7 bases. CDR3 size: 16 residues. Germline trimming cut 2 bases from V and 2 bases from J; bases unmatched to any gene: 8. Germline assignment: CDR1 MGHDK and CDR2 SYGVNS.

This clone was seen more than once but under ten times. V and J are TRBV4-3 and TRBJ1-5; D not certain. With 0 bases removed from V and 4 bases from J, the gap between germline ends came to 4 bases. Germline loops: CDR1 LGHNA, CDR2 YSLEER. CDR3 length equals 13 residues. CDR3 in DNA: TGCGCCAGCAGCCAAGACGGTAATCAGCCCCAGCATTTT. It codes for CASSQDGNQPQHF.

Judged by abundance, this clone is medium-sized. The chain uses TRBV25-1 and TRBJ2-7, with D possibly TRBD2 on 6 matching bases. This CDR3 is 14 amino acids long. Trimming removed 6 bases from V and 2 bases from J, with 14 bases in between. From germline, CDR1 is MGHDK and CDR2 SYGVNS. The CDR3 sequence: CASSLRDSTYEQYF. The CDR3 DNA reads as TGTGCCAGCAGCCTCCGGGACTCTACCTACGAGCAGTACTTC.

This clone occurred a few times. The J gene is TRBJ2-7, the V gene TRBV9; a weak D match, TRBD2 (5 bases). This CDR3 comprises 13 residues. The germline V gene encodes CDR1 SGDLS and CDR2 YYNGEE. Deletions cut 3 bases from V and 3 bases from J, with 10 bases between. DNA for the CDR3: TGTGCCAGCAGCGGAGGAGACTACTACGAGCAGTACTTC. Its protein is CASSGGDYYEQYF.